The text below deals with one T cell receptor (beta chain). This entry is derived from a study of blood T cell repertoires in COVID-19. Turning to the study itself: Some COVID-19 samples were acute and others convalescent; all came from the United States, Italy and Spain. PBMCs, B-cell-depleted T cells, or T cells provided the cDNA or gDNA that made up the material.

Original methodology: Amplifying reference gene primers gave estimates of nucleated cell counts. TCRdb keeps only in-frame clones here, not all; method: immunoSEQ multiplex PCR. For V, J and clone size, that table is used; D and trimming come from the DNA. The table lists about 410,000 clones, 86% of them singletons. Per germline, CDR1 MNHNY and CDR2 SVGAGI (reference sequence). This CDR3 comprises 13 residues. Trimming removed 5 bases from V and 6 bases from J; junction bases left unmatched: 4. Sequencing input: peripheral blood. This sequence was found in a woman in her 30s with active or convalescent COVID-19. The chain uses TRBV6-6 and TRBJ1-3, with 7 bases fitting TRBD1. Here the CDR3 reads CASSKGQSNTIYF. The CDR3, as DNA: TGTGCCAGCAGTAAGGGACAGTCAAACACCATATATTTT.